This T cell receptor beta chain is from a study of glioma-infiltrating T cells after dendritic cell vaccination. Study at large: Patients received autologous tumor lysate-pulsed dendritic cell vaccination between about 2003 and 2013.

Sequencing was performed with immunoSEQ multiplex PCR; in TCRdb, only in-frame clones are kept and a portion is missing. The sample contains tens of thousands of clones, roughly 78% of which appear only once. Germline CDR1 reads MGHDK; CDR2 reads SYGVNS. Losses at the gene ends were 3 bases for V and 2 bases for J; bases not matched to a gene: 9. The CDR3 spans 17 residues. The material was blood, obtained before dendritic cell vaccination. This TCR came from a human donor with glioblastoma. This chain joins TRBV25-1 and TRBJ2-1, with 8 bases fitting TRBD1. CDR3 in DNA: TGTGCCAGCAGTGACCCCCGGAAGGGACAGGCCTACAATGAGCAGTTCTTC. Encoded protein: CASSDPRKGQAYNEQFF. The variable domain in full, with the rest retrieved from reference TRBV25-1 and TRBJ2-1, is EADIYQTPRYLVIGTGKKITLECSQTMGHDKMYWYQQDPGMELHLIHYSYGVNSTEKGDLSSESTVSRIRTEHFPLTLESARPSHTSQYLCASSDPRKGQAYNEQFFGPGTRLTVL.